This TCR beta chain was recovered during a study of OX40 agonist ivuxolimab in advanced cancers. Study-wide background: Participants averaged around 60 years of age (range roughly 23 to 79) and were over 75% male. Partial responses were seen in three patients, one with hepatocellular carcinoma and two with cutaneous melanoma. Study-level points and caveats: Some patients without response likewise showed low normalized clonal expansion.

Profiling relied on immunoSEQ multiplex PCR, and the TCRdb table lists in-frame clones only, not all of them. The data hold tens of thousands of clones, with about four fifths observed a single time. Peripheral blood came from all dose cohorts at three timepoints. About this clone: What it recognizes is unknown.

The CDR3 is made up of 16 amino acids. CDR1 and CDR2 (germline): MNHEY, SVGAGI. The V gene lost 3 bases and the J gene lost 3 bases, with 14 bases spanning the gap. This TCR was sampled from an adult with an advanced solid tumor such as melanoma, head and neck, liver or kidney cancer. The chain uses TRBV6-5 and TRBJ2-2, with D possibly TRBD1 on 6 matching bases. The sample consisted of CD4+ or CD8+ T cells sorted from blood, taken in a trial of the OX40 agonist ivuxolimab. The CDR3 reads CASSYQGSGYTGELFF. CDR3 bases: TGTGCCAGCAGTTATCAGGGGTCCGGTTACACCGGGGAGCTGTTTTTT.